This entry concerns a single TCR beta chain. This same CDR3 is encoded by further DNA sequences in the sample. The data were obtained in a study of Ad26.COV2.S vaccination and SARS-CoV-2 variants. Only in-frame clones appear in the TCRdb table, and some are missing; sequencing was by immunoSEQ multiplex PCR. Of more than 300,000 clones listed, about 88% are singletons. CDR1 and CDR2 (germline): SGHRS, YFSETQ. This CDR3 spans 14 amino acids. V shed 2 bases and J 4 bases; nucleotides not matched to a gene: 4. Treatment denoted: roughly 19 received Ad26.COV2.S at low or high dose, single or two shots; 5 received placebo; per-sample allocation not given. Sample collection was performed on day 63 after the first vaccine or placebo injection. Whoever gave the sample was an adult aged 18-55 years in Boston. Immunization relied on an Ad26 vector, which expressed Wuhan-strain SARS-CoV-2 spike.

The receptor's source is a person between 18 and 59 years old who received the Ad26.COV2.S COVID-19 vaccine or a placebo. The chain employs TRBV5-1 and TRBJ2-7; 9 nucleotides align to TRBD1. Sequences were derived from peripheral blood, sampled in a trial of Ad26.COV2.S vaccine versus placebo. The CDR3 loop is CASSFGTGNYEQYF. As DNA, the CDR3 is TGCGCCAGCAGCTTCGGGACAGGGAATTACGAGCAGTACTTC.